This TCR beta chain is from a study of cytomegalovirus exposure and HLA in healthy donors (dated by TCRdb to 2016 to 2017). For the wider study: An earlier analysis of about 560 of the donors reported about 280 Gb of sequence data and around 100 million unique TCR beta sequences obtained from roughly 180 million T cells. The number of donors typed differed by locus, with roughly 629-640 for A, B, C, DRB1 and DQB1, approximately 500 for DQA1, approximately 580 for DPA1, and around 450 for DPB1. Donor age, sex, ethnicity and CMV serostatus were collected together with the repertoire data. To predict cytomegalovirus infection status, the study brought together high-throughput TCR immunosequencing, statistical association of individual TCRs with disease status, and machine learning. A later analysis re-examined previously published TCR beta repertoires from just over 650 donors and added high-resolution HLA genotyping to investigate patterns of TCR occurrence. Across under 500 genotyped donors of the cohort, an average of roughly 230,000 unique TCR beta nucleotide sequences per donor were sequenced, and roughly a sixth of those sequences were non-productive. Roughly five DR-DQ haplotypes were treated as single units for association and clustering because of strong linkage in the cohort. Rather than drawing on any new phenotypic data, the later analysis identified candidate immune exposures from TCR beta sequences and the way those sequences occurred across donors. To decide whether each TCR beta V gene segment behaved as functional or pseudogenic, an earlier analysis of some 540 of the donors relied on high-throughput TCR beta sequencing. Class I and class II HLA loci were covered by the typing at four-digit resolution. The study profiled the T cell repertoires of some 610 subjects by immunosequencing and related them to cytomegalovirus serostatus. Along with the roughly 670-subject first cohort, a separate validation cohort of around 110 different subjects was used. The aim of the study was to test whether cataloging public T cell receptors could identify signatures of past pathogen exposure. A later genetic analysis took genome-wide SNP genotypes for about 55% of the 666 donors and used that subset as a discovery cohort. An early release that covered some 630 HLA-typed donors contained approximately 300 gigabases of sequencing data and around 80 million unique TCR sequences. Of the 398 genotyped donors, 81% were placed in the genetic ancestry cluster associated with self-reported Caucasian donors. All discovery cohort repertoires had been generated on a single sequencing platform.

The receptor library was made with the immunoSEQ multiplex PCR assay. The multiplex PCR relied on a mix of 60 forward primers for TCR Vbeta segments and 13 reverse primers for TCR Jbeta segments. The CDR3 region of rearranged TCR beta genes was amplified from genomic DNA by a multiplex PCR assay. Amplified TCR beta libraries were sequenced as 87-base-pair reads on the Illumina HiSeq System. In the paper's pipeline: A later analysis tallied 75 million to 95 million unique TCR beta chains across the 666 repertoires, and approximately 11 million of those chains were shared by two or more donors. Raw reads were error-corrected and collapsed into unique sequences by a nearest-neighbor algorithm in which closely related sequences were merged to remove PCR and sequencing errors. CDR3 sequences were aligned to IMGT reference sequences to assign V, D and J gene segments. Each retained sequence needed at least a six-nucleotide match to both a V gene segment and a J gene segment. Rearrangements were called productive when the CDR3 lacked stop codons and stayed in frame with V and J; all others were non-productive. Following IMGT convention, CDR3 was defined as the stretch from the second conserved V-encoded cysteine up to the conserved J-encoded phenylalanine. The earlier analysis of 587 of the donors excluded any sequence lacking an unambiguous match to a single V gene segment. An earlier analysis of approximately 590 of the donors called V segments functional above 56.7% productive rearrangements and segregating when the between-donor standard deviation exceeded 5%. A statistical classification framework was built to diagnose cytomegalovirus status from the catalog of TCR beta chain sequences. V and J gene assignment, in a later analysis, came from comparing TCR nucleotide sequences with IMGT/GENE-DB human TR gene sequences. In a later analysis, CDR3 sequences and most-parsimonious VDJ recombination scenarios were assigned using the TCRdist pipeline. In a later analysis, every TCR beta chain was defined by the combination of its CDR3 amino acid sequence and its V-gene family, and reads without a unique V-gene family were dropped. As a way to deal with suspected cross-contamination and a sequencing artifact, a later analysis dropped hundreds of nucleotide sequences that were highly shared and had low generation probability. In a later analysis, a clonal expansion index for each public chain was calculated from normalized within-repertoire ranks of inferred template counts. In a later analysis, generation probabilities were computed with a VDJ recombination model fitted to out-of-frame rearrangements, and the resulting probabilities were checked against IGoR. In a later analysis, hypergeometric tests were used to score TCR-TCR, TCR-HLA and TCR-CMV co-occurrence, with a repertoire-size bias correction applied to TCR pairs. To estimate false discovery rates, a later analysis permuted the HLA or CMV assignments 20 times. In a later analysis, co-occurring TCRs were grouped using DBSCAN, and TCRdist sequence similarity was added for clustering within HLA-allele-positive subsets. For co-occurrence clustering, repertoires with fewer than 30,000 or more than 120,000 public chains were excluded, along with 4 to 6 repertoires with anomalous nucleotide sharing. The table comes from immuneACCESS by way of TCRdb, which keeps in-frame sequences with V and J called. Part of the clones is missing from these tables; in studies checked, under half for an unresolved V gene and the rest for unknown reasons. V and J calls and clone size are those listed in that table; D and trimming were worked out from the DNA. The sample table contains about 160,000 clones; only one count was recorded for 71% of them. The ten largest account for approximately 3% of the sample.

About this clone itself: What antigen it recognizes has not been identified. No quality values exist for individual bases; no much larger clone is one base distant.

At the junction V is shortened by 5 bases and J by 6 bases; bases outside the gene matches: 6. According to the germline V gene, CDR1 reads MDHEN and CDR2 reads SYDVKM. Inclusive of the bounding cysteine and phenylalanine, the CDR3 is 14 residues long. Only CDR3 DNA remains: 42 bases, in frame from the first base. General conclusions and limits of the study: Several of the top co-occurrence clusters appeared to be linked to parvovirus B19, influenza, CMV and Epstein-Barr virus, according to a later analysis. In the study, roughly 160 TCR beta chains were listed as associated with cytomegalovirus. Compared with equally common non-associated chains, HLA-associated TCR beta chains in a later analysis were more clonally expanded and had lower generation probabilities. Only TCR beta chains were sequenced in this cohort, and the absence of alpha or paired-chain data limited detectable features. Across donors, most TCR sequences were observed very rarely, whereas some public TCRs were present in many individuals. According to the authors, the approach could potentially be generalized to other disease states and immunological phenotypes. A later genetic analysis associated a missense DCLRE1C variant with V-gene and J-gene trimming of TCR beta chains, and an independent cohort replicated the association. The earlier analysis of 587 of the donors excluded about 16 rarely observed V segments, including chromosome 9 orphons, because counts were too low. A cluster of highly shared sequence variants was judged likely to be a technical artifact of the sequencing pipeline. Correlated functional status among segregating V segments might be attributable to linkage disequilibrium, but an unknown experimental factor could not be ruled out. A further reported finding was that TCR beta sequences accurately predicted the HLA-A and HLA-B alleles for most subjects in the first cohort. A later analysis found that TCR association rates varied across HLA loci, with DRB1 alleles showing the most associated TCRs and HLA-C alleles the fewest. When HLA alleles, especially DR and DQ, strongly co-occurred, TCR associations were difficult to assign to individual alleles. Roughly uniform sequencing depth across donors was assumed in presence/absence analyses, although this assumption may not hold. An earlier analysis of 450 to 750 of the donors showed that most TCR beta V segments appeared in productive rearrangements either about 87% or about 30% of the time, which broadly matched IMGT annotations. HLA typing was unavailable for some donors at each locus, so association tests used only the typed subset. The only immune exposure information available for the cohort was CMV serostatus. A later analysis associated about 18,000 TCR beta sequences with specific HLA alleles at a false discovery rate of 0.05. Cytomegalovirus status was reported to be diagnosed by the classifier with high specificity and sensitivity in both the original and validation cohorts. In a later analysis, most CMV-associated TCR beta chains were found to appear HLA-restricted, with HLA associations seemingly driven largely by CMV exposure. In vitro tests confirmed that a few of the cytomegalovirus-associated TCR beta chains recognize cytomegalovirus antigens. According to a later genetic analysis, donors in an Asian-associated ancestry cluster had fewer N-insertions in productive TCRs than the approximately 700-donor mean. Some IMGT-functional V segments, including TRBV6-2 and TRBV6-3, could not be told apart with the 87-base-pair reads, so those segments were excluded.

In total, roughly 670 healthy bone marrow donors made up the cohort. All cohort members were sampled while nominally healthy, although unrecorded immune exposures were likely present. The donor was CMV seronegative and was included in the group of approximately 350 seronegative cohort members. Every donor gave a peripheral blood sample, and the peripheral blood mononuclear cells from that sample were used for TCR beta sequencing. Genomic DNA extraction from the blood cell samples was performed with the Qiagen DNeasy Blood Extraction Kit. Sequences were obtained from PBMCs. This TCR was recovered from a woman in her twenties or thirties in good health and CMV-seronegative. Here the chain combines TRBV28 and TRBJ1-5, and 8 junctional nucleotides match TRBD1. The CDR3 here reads CASSAGTGIQPQHF. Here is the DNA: TGTGCCAGCAGTGCCGGGACAGGAATTCAGCCCCAGCATTTT.